The table lists the clone carrying this T cell receptor beta chain with a count of one. This record comes from a study of shared clonotypes between healthy human individuals. Sequenced by immunoSEQ multiplex PCR; TCRdb stores in-frame clones only, minus some. The table has millions of clones, 90% to 95% seen once; the top ten hold roughly 0.36%. Trimming took 5 bases from V and 4 from J, leaving 12 bases between them. The CDR3 contains 13 residues. The germline gives CDR1 SEHNR, CDR2 FQNEAQ (reference sequence). The specimen sequenced was naive CD4+ T cells from PBMCs. Subset given: CD45RA+ positively selected. The chain combines TRBV7-9 with TRBJ2-7; the D is unclear. The TCR was taken from a man aged 18 to 30 in good health. Some clones in this sample may be carry-over from other donors' samples. In DNA form, the CDR3 reads TGTGCCAGCAGCCCCTTGGACCTTTACGAGCAGTACTTC. Translated: CASSPLDLYEQYF.